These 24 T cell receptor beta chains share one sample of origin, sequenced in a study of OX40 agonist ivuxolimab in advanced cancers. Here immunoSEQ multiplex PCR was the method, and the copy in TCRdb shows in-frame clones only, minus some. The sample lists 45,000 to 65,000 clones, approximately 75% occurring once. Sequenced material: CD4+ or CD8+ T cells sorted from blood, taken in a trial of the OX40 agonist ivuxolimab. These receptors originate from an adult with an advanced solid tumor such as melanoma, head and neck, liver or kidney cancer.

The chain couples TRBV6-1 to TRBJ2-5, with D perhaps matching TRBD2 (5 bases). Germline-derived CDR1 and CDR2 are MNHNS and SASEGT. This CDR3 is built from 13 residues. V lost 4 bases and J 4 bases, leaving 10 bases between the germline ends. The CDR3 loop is CASSGWERETQYF. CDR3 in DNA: TGTGCCAGCAGTGGGTGGGAGAGAGAGACCCAGTACTTC.

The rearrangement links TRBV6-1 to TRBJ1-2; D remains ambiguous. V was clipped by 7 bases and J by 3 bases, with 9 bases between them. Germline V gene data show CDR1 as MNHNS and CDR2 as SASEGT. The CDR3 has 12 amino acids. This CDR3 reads CASNPGDYGYTF. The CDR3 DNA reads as TGTGCCAGCAATCCAGGAGACTATGGCTACACCTTC.

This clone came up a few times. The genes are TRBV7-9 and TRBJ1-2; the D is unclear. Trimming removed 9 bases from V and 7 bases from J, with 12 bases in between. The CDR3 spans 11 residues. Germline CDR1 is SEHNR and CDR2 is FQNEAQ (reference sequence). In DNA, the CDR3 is TGTGCCAGTCGGACCCCCGGTGGCTACACCTTC. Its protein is CASRTPGGYTF.

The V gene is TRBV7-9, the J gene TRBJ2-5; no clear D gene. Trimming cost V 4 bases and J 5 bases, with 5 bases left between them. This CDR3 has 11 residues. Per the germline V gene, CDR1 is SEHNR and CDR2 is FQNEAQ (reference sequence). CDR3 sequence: CASSSSETQYF. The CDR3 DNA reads TGTGCCAGCAGCTCAAGCGAGACCCAGTACTTC.

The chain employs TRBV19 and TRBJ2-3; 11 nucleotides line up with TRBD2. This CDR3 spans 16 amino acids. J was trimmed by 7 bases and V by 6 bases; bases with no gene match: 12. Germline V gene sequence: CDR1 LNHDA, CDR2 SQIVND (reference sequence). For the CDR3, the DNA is TGTGCCAGTAGCGCCCTCTTAGCGGGGGGGCTGAATACGCAGTATTTT. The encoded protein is CASSALLAGGLNTQYF.

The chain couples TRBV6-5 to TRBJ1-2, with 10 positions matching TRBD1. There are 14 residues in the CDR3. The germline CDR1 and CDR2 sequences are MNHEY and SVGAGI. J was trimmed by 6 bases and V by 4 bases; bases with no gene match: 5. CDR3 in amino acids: CASSSLDRGNGYTF. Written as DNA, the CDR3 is TGTGCCAGCAGTTCCCTGGACAGGGGGAATGGCTACACCTTC.

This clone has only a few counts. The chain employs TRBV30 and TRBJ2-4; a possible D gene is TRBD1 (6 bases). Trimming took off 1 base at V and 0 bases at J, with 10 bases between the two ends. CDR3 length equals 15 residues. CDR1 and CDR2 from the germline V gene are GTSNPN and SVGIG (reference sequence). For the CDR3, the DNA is TGTGCCTGGAGTGCCCCGGACAGAGCCAAAAACATTCAGTACTTC. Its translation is CAWSAPDRAKNIQYF. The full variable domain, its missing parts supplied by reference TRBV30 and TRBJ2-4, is SQTIHQWPATLVQPVGSPLSLECTVEGTSNPNLYWYRQAAGRGLQLLFYSVGIGQISSEVPQNLSASRPQDRQFILSSKKLLLSDSGFYLCAWSAPDRAKNIQYFGAGTRLSVL.

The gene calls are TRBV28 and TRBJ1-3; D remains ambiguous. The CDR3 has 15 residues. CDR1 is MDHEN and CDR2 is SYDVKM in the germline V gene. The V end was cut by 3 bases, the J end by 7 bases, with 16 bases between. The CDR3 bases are TGTGCCAGCAGTTTGCCGGACTACCTCGGGAACACCATATATTTT. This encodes CASSLPDYLGNTIYF.

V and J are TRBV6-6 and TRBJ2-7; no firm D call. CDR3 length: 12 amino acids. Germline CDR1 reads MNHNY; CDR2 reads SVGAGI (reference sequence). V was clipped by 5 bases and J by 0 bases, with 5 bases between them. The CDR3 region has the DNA TGTGCCAGCAGTCCCTCCTCCTACGAGCAGTACTTC. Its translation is CASSPSSYEQYF.

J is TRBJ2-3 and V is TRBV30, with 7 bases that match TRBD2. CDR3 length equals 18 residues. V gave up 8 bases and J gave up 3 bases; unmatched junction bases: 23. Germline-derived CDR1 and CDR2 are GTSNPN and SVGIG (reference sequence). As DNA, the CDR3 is TGTGCCGTCCGAAGAAGTAAGAGCGGGACGAGAGGGACAGATACGCAGTATTTT. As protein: CAVRRSKSGTRGTDTQYF.

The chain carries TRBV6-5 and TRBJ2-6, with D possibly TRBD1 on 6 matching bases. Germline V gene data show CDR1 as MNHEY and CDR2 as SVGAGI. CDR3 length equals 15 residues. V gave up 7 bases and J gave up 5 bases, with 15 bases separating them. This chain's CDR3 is CASTVQGKRANVLTF. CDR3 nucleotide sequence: TGTGCCAGCACCGTACAGGGAAAGAGGGCCAACGTCCTGACTTTC.

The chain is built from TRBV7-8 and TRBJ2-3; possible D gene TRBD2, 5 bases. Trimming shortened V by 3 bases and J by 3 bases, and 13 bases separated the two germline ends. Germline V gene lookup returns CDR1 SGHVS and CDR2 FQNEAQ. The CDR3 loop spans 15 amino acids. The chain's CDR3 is CASSFATSWTDTQYF. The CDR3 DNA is TGTGCCAGCAGCTTCGCCACTAGTTGGACAGATACGCAGTATTTT.

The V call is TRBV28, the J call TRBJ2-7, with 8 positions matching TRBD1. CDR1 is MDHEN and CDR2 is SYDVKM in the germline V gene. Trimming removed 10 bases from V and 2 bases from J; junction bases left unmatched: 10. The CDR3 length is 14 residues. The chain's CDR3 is CATDSGTGTYEQYF. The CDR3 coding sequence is TGTGCCACGGATTCCGGGACAGGAACCTACGAGCAGTACTTC.

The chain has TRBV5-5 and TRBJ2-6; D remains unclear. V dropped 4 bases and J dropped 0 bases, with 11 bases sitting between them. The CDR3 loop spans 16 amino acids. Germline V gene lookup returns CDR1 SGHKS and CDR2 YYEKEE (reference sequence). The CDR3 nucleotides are TGTGCCAGCAGCCCTAAGCTTGGCTCTGGGGCCAACGTCCTGACTTTC. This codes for CASSPKLGSGANVLTF.

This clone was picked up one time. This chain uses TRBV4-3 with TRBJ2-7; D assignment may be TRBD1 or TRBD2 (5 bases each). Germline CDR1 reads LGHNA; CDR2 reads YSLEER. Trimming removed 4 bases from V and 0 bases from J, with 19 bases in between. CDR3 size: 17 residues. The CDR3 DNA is TGCGCCAGCAGCCGAGAGACCGGGACCGATGTCTCCTACGAGCAGTACTTC. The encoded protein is CASSRETGTDVSYEQYF.

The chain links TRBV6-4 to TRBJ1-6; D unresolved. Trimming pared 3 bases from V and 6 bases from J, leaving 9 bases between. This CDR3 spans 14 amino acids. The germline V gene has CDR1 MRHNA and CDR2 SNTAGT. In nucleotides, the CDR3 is TGTGCCAGCAGTGAGTTCGAGGGTAATTCACCCCTCCACTTT. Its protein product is CASSEFEGNSPLHF.

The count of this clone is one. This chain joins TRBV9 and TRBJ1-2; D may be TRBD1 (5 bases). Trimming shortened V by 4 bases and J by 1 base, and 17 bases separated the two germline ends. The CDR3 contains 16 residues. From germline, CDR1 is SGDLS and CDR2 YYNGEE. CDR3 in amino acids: CASSPAGDGFNYGYTF. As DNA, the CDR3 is TGTGCCAGCAGCCCCGCCGGGGACGGCTTTAACTATGGCTACACCTTC.

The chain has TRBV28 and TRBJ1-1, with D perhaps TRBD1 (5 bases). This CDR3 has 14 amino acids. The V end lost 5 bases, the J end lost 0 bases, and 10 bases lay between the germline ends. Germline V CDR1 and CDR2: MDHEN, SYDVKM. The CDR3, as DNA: TGTGCCAGCAGTAAGACAGTTATGAACACTGAAGCTTTCTTT. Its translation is CASSKTVMNTEAFF.

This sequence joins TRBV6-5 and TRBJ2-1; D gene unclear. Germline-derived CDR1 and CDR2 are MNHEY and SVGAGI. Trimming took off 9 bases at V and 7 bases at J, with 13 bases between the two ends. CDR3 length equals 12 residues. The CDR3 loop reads CASRQLGNEQFF. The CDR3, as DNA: TGTGCCAGTAGACAATTGGGGAATGAGCAGTTCTTC.

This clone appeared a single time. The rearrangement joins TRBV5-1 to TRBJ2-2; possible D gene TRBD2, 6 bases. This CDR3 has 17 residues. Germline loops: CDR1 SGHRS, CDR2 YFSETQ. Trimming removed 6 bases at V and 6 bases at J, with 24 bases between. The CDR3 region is CASTLLGVREVAGELFF. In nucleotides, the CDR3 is TGCGCCAGCACCCTACTCGGTGTCAGGGAGGTCGCCGGGGAGCTGTTTTTT.

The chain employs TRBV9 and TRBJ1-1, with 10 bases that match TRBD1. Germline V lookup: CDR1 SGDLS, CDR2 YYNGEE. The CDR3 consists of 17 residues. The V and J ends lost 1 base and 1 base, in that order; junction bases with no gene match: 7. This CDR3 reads CASSVSRTGGPNTEAFF. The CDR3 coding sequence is TGTGCCAGCAGCGTATCGCGGACAGGGGGGCCGAACACTGAAGCTTTCTTT.

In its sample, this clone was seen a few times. This chain's CDR3 is CASSLILTLEYF. CDR3 sequence (DNA): TGTGCCAGCAGCTTAATATTGACCCTAGAGTATTTT. The V call is TRBV7-3, the J call TRBJ2-3; D not resolved. The CDR3 spans 12 residues. Germline loops: CDR1 SGHTA, CDR2 FQGTGA. Trimming stripped 1 base from V and 13 bases from J, with 12 bases between.

This chain's CDR3 is CASRQSQDPGDTQYF. CDR3 in DNA: TGTGCCAGTAGACAGTCCCAGGACCCGGGAGATACGCAGTATTTT. The V and J genes are TRBV19 and TRBJ2-3; no clear D. The ends were cut back, 6 bases at V and 5 bases at J, with 18 bases in the middle. The germline CDR1 and CDR2 sequences are LNHDA and SQIVND (reference sequence). The CDR3 length is 15 residues.

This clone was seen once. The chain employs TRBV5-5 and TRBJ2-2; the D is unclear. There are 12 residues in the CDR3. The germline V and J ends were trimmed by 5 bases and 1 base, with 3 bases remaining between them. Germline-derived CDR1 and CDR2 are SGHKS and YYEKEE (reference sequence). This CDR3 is CASRQNTGELFF. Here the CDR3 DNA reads TGTGCCAGCAGACAGAACACCGGGGAGCTGTTTTTT.